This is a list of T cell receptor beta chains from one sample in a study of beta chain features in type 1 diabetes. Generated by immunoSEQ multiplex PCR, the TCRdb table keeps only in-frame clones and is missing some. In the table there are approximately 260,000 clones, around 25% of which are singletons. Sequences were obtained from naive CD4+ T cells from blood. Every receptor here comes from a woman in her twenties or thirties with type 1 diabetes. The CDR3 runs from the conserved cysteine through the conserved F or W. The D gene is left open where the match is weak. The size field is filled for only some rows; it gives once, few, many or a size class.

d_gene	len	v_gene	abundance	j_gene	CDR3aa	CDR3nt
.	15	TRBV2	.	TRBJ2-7	CASSANSGGVLEQYF	TGTGCCAGCAGTGCTAACTCGGGGGGCGTACTCGAGCAGTACTTC
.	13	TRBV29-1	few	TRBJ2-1	CSVGTVAYNEQFF	TGCAGCGTTGGAACGGTGGCCTACAATGAGCAGTTCTTC
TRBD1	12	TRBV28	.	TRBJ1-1	CASIRQGTEAFF	TGTGCCAGCATCCGACAGGGCACTGAAGCTTTCTTT
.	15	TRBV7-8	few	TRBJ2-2	CASSKPGQNTGELFF	TGTGCCAGCAGCAAACCGGGACAAAACACCGGGGAGCTGTTTTTT
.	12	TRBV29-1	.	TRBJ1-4	CSVRGPSEKLFF	TGCAGCGTTAGAGGTCCGTCAGAAAAACTGTTTTTT
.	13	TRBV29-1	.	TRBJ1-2	CSVARELNYGYTF	TGCAGCGTTGCCCGGGAACTCAACTATGGCTACACCTTC
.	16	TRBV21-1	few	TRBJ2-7	CASSKRLVRRTYEQYF	TGTGCCAGCAGCAAGAGACTAGTAAGGAGGACCTACGAGCAGTACTTC
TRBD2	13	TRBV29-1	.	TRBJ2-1	CSATSGRAGEQFF	TGCAGCGCGACTAGCGGGAGGGCCGGTGAGCAGTTCTTC
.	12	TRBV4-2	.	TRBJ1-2	CASSRRDYGYTF	TGTGCCAGCAGCCGCAGGGACTATGGCTACACCTTC
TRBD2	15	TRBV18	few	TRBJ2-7	CASSPGEGSSYEQYF	TGTGCCAGCTCACCGGGGGAGGGGAGCTCCTACGAGCAGTACTTC
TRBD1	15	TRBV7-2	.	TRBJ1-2	CASSYQVTGEGGYTF	TGTGCCAGCAGCTACCAAGTGACAGGGGAGGGTGGCTACACCTTC
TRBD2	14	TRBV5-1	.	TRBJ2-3	CASSLGAGVDTQYF	TGCGCCAGCAGCTTGGGAGCGGGAGTGGATACGCAGTATTTT
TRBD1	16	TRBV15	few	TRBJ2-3	CATSHRPGQGADTQYF	TGTGCCACCAGCCACCGACCGGGACAGGGGGCAGATACGCAGTATTTT
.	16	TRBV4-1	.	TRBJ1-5	CASSQDPGGSNQPQHF	TGCGCCAGCAGCCAAGATCCGGGGGGTAGCAATCAGCCCCAGCATTTT
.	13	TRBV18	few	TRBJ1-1	CASSLTGGTEAFF	TGTGCCAGCTCACTAACGGGGGGCACTGAAGCTTTCTTT
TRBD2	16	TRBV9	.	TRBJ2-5	CASSVGGAGGAETQYF	TGTGCCAGCAGCGTAGGGGGAGCGGGAGGGGCAGAGACCCAGTACTTC
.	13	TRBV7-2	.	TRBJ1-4	CASRPGVGEKLFF	TGTGCCAGCAGACCAGGGGTAGGGGAAAAACTGTTTTTT
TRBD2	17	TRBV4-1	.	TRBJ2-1	CASSQKRTSGPYNEQFF	TGCGCCAGCAGCCAAAAGAGGACTAGCGGACCCTACAATGAGCAGTTCTTC
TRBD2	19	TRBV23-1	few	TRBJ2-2	CASTTVPGLAGGRTGELFF	TGCGCCAGCACCACGGTCCCGGGACTAGCGGGAGGGAGGACCGGGGAGCTGTTTTTT
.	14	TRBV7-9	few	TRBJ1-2	CASSLPGPYYGYTF	TGTGCCAGCAGCTTACCAGGCCCCTACTATGGCTACACCTTC
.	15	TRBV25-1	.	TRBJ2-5	CASSEWEKVQETQYF	TGTGCCAGCAGTGAATGGGAGAAAGTACAAGAGACCCAGTACTTC
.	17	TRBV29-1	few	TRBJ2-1	CSVGGRLTGSVYNEQFF	TGCAGCGTTGGGGGCCGATTGACTGGTTCTGTTTACAATGAGCAGTTCTTC
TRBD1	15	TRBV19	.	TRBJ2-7	CASSITRDSSYEQYF	TGTGCCAGTAGTATAACCCGGGACAGCTCCTACGAGCAGTACTTC
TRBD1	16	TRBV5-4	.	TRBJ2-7	CASSLGDRDRVYEQYF	TGTGCCAGCAGCTTGGGGGACAGGGACAGGGTCTACGAGCAGTACTTC
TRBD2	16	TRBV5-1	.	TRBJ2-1	CASSLGLAGPYNEQFF	TGCGCCAGCAGCCTGGGACTAGCGGGACCCTACAATGAGCAGTTCTTC
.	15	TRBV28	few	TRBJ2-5	CASSFPPDRQETQYF	TGTGCCAGCAGTTTCCCTCCTGACAGACAAGAGACCCAGTACTTC
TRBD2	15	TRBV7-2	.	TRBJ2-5	CASSWFSGREETQYF	TGTGCCAGCAGCTGGTTTAGCGGGAGGGAAGAGACCCAGTACTTC